This T cell receptor (beta chain) was recovered during a study of shared clonotypes between healthy human individuals. Whole-study context: The people who gave samples were two women and a few men aged 18 to 49. Overall study findings and caveats: It was the non-shared clonotypes that had lower generation probabilities than clonotypes shared by all four donors. Across subsets, estimated richness was generally greater for naive than for memory populations. Sorted-subset sequencing, rarefaction showed, was incomplete despite large depth.

Notes on this clone: Its antigen remains unknown.

Data came from immunoSEQ multiplex PCR; TCRdb stores just in-frame clones and leaves some out. The sample has some 1,900,000 clones, about 94% seen once. Deletions cut 0 bases from V and 2 bases from J, with 10 bases between. The germline V gene encodes CDR1 SGHAT and CDR2 FQNNGV. The CDR3 covers 15 residues. CD45RO-negative cells were positively selected for CCR7, leaving out terminally differentiated effector memory CD45RA+ cells. This TCR came from a young man in good health. J is TRBJ1-1 and V is TRBV11-2, with D uncertain. Sequencing was performed on naive CD8+ T cells sorted from blood. The CDR3 coding sequence is TGTGCCAGCAGCTTAGATCGAATGCCCAACACTGAAGCTTTCTTT. Translated: CASSLDRMPNTEAFF.